This TCR beta chain was recovered during a study of cytomegalovirus exposure and HLA in healthy donors. The wider study: The Caucasian-associated ancestry cluster contained approximately 81% of the approximately 420 genotyped donors. General study results and limits: There were some public TCRs occurring in many donors, but most TCR sequences were rare. A missense variant in DCLRE1C was later tied to TCR beta V- and J-gene trimming.

Primers for the PCR totalled 60 Vbeta and 13 Jbeta. Data came from immunoSEQ multiplex PCR; TCRdb stores just in-frame clones and leaves some out. The sample includes some 150,000 clones, 64% seen only once; the top ten take 2% to 3%. The CDR3 contains 15 residues. Germline V gene data show CDR1 as SQVTM and CDR2 as ANQGSEA. V lost 6 bases and J lost 4; bases outside the gene matches: 12. Turning to this clone: Its matching antigen is unknown.

Sequencing was carried out using PBMCs. This TCR was recovered from a woman in her thirties or forties in good health and CMV-seronegative. This chain joins TRBV29-1 and TRBJ2-3, with 8 bases matching TRBD1. CDR3 protein: CSVVFRDRSPDTQYF. The CDR3 DNA reads as TGCAGCGTAGTTTTCCGGGACAGGTCCCCAGATACGCAGTATTTT.